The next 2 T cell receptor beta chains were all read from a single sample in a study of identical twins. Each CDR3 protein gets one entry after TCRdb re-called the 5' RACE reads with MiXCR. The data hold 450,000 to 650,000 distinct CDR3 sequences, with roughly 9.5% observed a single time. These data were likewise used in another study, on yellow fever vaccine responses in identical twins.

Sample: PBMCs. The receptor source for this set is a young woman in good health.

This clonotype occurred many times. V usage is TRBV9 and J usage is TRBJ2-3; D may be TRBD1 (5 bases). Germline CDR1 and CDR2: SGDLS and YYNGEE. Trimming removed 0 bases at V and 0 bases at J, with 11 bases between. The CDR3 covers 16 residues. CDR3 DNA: TGTGCCAGCAGCGTAGGGTCCAGGGCTAGCACAGATACGCAGTATTTT. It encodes CASSVGSRASTDTQYF.

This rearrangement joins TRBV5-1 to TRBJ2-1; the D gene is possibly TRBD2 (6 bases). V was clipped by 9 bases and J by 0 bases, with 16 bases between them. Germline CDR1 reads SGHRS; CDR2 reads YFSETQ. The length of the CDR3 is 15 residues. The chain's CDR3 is CATLPDGSSYNEQFF. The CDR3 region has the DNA TGCGCCACCCTGCCGGACGGGAGCTCCTACAATGAGCAGTTCTTC.